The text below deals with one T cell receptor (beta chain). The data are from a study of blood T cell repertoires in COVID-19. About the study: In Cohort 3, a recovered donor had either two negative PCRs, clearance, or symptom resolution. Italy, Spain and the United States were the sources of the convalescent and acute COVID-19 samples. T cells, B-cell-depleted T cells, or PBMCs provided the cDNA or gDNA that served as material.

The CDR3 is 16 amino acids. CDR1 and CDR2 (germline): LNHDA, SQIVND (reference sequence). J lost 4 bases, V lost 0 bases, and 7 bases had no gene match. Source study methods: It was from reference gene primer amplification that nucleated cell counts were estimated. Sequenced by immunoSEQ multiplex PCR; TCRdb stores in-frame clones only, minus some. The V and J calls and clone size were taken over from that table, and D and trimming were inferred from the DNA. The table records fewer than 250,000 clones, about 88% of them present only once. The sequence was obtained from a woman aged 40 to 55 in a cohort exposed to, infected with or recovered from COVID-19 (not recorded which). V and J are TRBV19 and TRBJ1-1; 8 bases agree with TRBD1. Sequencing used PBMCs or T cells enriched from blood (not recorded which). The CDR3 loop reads CASSIDFQGAVTEAFF. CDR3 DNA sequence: TGTGCCAGTAGTATAGATTTCCAGGGGGCGGTCACTGAAGCTTTCTTT.